This T cell receptor (beta chain) was obtained from a study of blood T cell repertoires in COVID-19. This clone was detected a few times. Other DNA sequences in this specimen translate into the identical CDR3. Profiled with immunoSEQ multiplex PCR; TCRdb holds only in-frame clones, not every one. The table has about 150,000 clones, approximately 82% seen once. Source material: peripheral blood. The source is a woman of 80 years or more with active or convalescent COVID-19.

This chain's CDR3 is CASSLGQQETQYF. The CDR3 DNA reads as TGCGCCAGCAGCCTCGGACAGCAAGAGACCCAGTACTTC. The rearrangement joins TRBV5-1 to TRBJ2-5; TRBD1 might be the D (6 bases). The germline V and J ends were trimmed by 4 bases and 2 bases, with 9 bases remaining between them. The CDR3 has 13 residues. The germline gives CDR1 SGHRS, CDR2 YFSETQ.